This T cell receptor (beta chain) derives from a study of OX40 agonist ivuxolimab in advanced cancers. Study-level information: Ivuxolimab, an antibody that agonizes OX40 (CD134), was administered to the patients.

The data were produced by immunoSEQ multiplex PCR, yet TCRdb's version contains in-frame clones alone and is incomplete. The table lists some 22,000 clones, more than 75% of them singletons, with under 20% in the top ten. Regarding the study as a whole: On average, a greater number of expanded clones characterised CD8+ T cells relative to CD4+. CD4+ and CD8+ blood T cells expanded clonally by week 6 at 0.1 to 3.0 mg/kg.

Autoimmune disease history or systemic immunosuppression disqualified patients. This clone has just a few counts. The target antigen is unknown. Per germline, CDR1 MNHNY and CDR2 SVGAGI (reference sequence). The V gene lost 1 base and the J gene lost 8 bases, with 9 bases spanning the gap. CDR3 length: 13 residues. The V gene is TRBV6-6, the J gene TRBJ2-1, with D possibly being TRBD1 or TRBD2 (5 bases each). The sequence came from an adult with an advanced solid tumor such as melanoma, head and neck, liver or kidney cancer. The sample here was CD4+ or CD8+ T cells sorted from blood, taken in a trial of the OX40 agonist ivuxolimab. The CDR3 nucleotides read TGTGCCAGCAGTTACTTGGGGGTGGATGAGCAGTTCTTC. Translation gives CASSYLGVDEQFF.